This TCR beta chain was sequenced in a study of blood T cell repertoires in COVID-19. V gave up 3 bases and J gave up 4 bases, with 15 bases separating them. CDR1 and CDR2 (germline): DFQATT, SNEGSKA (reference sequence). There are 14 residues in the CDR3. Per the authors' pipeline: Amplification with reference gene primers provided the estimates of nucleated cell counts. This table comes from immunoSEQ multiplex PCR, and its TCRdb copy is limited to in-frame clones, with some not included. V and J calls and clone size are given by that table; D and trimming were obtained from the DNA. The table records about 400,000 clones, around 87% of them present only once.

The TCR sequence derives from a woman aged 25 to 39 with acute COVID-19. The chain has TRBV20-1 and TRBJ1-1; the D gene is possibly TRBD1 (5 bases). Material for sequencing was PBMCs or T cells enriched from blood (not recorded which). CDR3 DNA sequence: TGCAGTGCTAGTGTTCGGGGGTTTGGCACTGAAGCTTTCTTT. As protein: CSASVRGFGTEAFF.